The 31 T cell receptor beta chains reported below all come from one sample, sequenced in a study of T cell repertoires in cytomegalovirus infection. TCRdb ran MiXCR on the reads and lists one entry per CDR3 protein. This table has some 57,000 distinct CDR3 sequences, 25% to 40% appearing once. The antigens of these receptors remain unknown. Material for sequencing was PBMCs, sequenced either directly or after in vitro stimulation (not recorded which). These TCRs come from a human donor in good health (CMV status not recorded). Some clones in this sample may be carry-over from other donors' samples.

The chain has TRBV3-1 and TRBJ1-1; D remains unclear. Trimming pared 6 bases from V and 2 bases from J, leaving 13 bases between. CDR3 length: 14 amino acids. Germline CDR1 reads LGHDT; CDR2 reads YNNKEL (reference sequence). The CDR3 DNA reads TGTGCCAGCAGTCCATGGACGGGTAACACTGAAGCTTTCTTT. Translating it yields CASSPWTGNTEAFF.

This clonotype was observed a handful of times. The genes are TRBV7-2 and TRBJ2-7, with TRBD1 identical over 7 bases. Germline lookup yields CDR1 SGHTA and CDR2 FQGNSA. J gave up 5 bases and V 5 bases, and 18 bases lay outside the gene matches. The CDR3 loop spans 17 amino acids. The CDR3 here is CASSLRPLRQGRNEQYF. The CDR3 DNA reads as TGTGCCAGCAGCCTCCGACCGTTGCGACAGGGAAGGAACGAGCAGTACTTC.

V gene TRBV6-1 combines with J gene TRBJ2-2; D uncertain. The CDR3 runs to 11 residues. V shed 10 bases and J shed 7 bases, with 10 bases lying between them. CDR1 is MNHNS, CDR2 SASEGT, per germline. CDR3 in amino acids: CANPDSGELFF. In DNA form, the CDR3 reads TGTGCCAACCCTGATAGCGGGGAGCTGTTTTTT.

The chain joins TRBV5-1 to TRBJ2-7, with 10 bases matching TRBD1. The junction had 9 bases not matched to a gene; V was cut back by 2 bases and J by 7 bases. Per the germline V gene, CDR1 is SGHRS and CDR2 is YFSETQ. The CDR3 length is 15 residues. The CDR3: CASSFAGTGVVEQYF. As DNA, the CDR3 is TGCGCCAGCAGCTTCGCCGGGACAGGGGTGGTTGAGCAGTACTTC.

CDR3 coding DNA: TGTGCCATCAGTGAGCCCCGGACAGGGCTTCAGACCCAGTACTTC. This codes for CAISEPRTGLQTQYF. This rearrangement joins TRBV10-3 to TRBJ2-5; 8 nucleotides line up with TRBD1. This CDR3 has 15 amino acids. The germline CDR1 and CDR2 sequences are ENHRY and SYGVKD. The V segment lost 2 bases and the J segment 6 bases; nucleotides outside the gene matches: 8.

This chain links TRBV2 with TRBJ2-5; D call uncertain. This CDR3 has 13 residues. Germline CDR1 is SNHLY and CDR2 is FYNNEI. V lost 2 bases and J lost 0, with 4 bases in between. This CDR3 reads CASSELHQETQYF. CDR3 bases: TGTGCCAGCAGTGAACTCCACCAAGAGACCCAGTACTTC.

The V and J genes are TRBV28 and TRBJ1-6, with TRBD1 as a possible D gene (6 bases). The V end lost 6 bases, the J end lost 0 bases, and 12 bases lay between the germline ends. Germline values: CDR1 MDHEN, CDR2 SYDVKM. This CDR3 is 16 amino acids long. The CDR3 is CASSTTGSSYNSPLHF. In nucleotides, the CDR3 is TGTGCCAGCAGCACCACAGGGAGCTCCTATAATTCACCCCTCCACTTT.

This chain uses TRBV19 with TRBJ1-2, with 9 bases fitting TRBD1. V shed 9 bases, J shed 8 bases, and the junction held 10 bases outside the gene matches. The germline V gene has CDR1 LNHDA and CDR2 SQIVND (reference sequence). The CDR3 has 13 residues. The DNA of the CDR3 is TGTGCCAGCGGGACAGGGAATTCAAGAGGCTACACCTTC. Its translation: CASGTGNSRGYTF. Based on the CDR3 plus reference TRBV19 and TRBJ1-2, the full variable domain is DGGITQSPKYLFRKEGQNVTLSCEQNLNHDAMYWYRQDPGQGLRLIYYSQIVNDFQKGDIAEGYSVSREKKESFPLTVTSAQKNPTAFYLCASGTGNSRGYTFGSGTRLTVV.

The chain's CDR3 is CASPSGGQSNQPQHF. CDR3 bases: TGCGCCAGCCCATCAGGAGGGCAGAGCAATCAGCCCCAGCATTTT. The chain couples TRBV23-1 to TRBJ1-5, with D uncertain. TRBV23-1 is an open reading frame whose function is uncertain. There are 15 residues in the CDR3. V was pared by 8 bases and J by 1 base, with 15 bases between.

This clonotype was picked up a small number of times. At one end the junction does not follow the germline gene, possibly because of a read error. This chain connects TRBV7-2 to TRBJ2-7; a weak D match, TRBD2 (6 bases). The CDR3 totals 14 residues. Germline CDR1 is SGHTA and CDR2 is FQGNSA. The CDR3 coding sequence is TGTGCCAGCAGCTTGAGTCCCCCCGGGACTTCCCGGTTCTTC. It specifies CASSLSPPGTSRFF.

This clonotype was counted a few times. In DNA form, the CDR3 reads TGTGCCAGCGGGTGGGGGGGGGAACGGGACACTGAAGCTTTCTTT. Amino acids: CASGWGGERDTEAFF. The chain recombines TRBV27 with TRBJ1-1; possible D gene TRBD1, 5 bases. This CDR3 has 15 residues. Germline CDR1 and CDR2: MNHEY and SMNVEV (reference sequence). The V gene lost 8 bases and the J gene lost 3 bases, with 19 bases spanning the gap.

The table lists this clonotype with many counts. This chain uses TRBV7-2 with TRBJ1-6; D not certain. CDR1 and CDR2 from the germline V gene are SGHTA and FQGNSA. The V end was cut by 1 base, the J end by 4 bases, with 11 bases between. The CDR3 covers 16 residues. The CDR3: CASSLEAADYNSPLHF. The CDR3 DNA reads as TGTGCCAGCAGCTTAGAAGCGGCAGATTATAATTCACCCCTCCACTTT.

This clonotype was detected a few times. The chain combines TRBV29-1 with TRBJ1-2, with D uncertain. The length of the CDR3 is 13 residues. Looked up from germline, CDR1 is SQVTM and CDR2 is ANQGSEA. V was pared by 0 bases and J by 4 bases, with 9 bases between. The CDR3 region is CSVEEGDSYGYTF. CDR3 DNA sequence: TGCAGCGTTGAAGAAGGCGATAGCTATGGCTACACCTTC.

For this clonotype: A read error may account for a junction end that differs from germline. This chain joins TRBV5-1 and TRBJ2-3; 7 bases map to TRBD2. Germline CDR1 and CDR2: SGHRS and YFSETQ. The CDR3 runs 14 residues. The DNA for the CDR3 is TGCGCCGGCAGCAGCGGGATAGTCACAGATACGCAGTATTTT. It encodes CAGSSGIVTDTQYF.

The gene calls are TRBV6-5 and TRBJ2-3; D uncertain. CDR1 is MNHEY and CDR2 is SVGAGI in the germline V gene. Trimming removed 2 bases at V and 6 bases at J, with 18 bases between. This CDR3 has 16 amino acids. The CDR3 DNA reads TGTGCCAGCAGTTACGGAGCCCGGTTGGGTGTCGATACGCAGTATTTT. It translates to CASSYGARLGVDTQYF.

This clonotype was seen repeatedly, ten times or more. This chain links TRBV7-2 with TRBJ2-7; D ambiguous. The CDR3 loop spans 14 amino acids. Germline CDR1 and CDR2: SGHTA and FQGNSA. With 5 bases removed from V and 2 bases from J, the gap between germline ends came to 13 bases. The CDR3 protein is CASSQRFGPYEQYF. As DNA, the CDR3 is TGTGCCAGCAGCCAACGTTTTGGACCCTACGAGCAGTACTTC.

A few counts support this clonotype. The chain uses TRBV7-8 and TRBJ2-7; the D gene is possibly TRBD1 (5 bases). The germline V gene encodes CDR1 SGHVS and CDR2 FQNEAQ. V was clipped by 5 bases and J by 4 bases, with 18 bases between them. The CDR3 runs 15 residues. The CDR3 DNA follows: TGTGCCAGCAGCGAGACAGTAGTCCTCGATTACGAGCAGTACTTC. Amino acids: CASSETVVLDYEQYF.

This clonotype has just one count. V is TRBV3-1 and J is TRBJ2-7, with 11 bases matching TRBD2. The V gene end was trimmed by 5 bases and the J gene end by 3 bases; junction bases not matched to a gene: 21. The germline V gene has CDR1 LGHDT and CDR2 YNNKEL (reference sequence). The CDR3 spans 20 residues. CDR3 sequence: CASSSTVPIAGGRNIYEQYF. In DNA form, the CDR3 reads TGTGCCAGCAGCTCGACAGTTCCCATAGCGGGGGGGAGAAATATCTACGAGCAGTACTTC.

In this sample, this clonotype turned up many times. V is TRBV7-2 and J is TRBJ1-6; the D gene is possibly TRBD1 (5 bases). CDR1 SGHTA and CDR2 FQGNSA come from the germline V gene. The CDR3 extends over 16 amino acids. Trimming removed 4 bases at V and 10 bases at J, with 20 bases between. Written as DNA, the CDR3 is TGTGCCAGCAGCTACCACTCAGATGGGGGGATCTCACCCCTCCACTTT. It yields the protein CASSYHSDGGISPLHF.

V and J are TRBV4-1 and TRBJ1-2; weak D call: TRBD1 (5 bases). The CDR3 covers 16 residues. V dropped 1 base and J dropped 6 bases, with 18 bases sitting between them. Germline V gene data show CDR1 as MGHRA and CDR2 as YSYEKL. In DNA, the CDR3 is TGCGCCAGCAGCCAAGCCCAAATCGGGGCTAGTCATGGCTACACCTTC. Amino acids: CASSQAQIGASHGYTF.

This clonotype was seen a handful of times. J is TRBJ2-2 and V is TRBV19; D gene ambiguous. V lost 8 bases and J lost 0, with 10 bases in between. Germline V gene lookup returns CDR1 LNHDA and CDR2 SQIVND (reference sequence). There are 14 residues in the CDR3. CDR3 DNA: TGTGCCAGTGGGATAATCCCGAACACCGGGGAGCTGTTTTTT. Protein product: CASGIIPNTGELFF.

This chain's CDR3 is CSASRSRGAETQYF. CDR3 coding DNA: TGCAGTGCTAGCAGGTCGAGGGGGGCAGAGACCCAGTACTTC. The chain links TRBV20-1 to TRBJ2-5, with D perhaps being TRBD1 or TRBD2 (6 bases each). Germline-derived CDR1 and CDR2 are DFQATT and SNEGSKA (reference sequence). The CDR3 contains 14 residues. Trimming shortened V by 3 bases and J by 4 bases, and 15 bases separated the two germline ends.

This clonotype was counted ten times or more. The chain uses TRBV10-2 and TRBJ1-3, with a tentative D call TRBD1 (6 bases). Germline V CDR1 and CDR2: WSHSY, SAAADI. CDR3 size: 14 residues. Trimming took 8 bases from V and 2 from J, leaving 13 bases between them. The CDR3 here is CASLIAGAGNTIYF. CDR3 in DNA: TGCGCCAGCCTGATCGCAGGGGCTGGAAACACCATATATTTT.

In its sample, this clonotype was seen a few times. The chain carries TRBV7-9 and TRBJ2-7; TRBD2 matches 8 bases. After removal of 5 bases from V and 2 bases from J, the junction contained 8 bases not matched to a gene. Germline V gene sequence: CDR1 SEHNR, CDR2 FQNEAQ (reference sequence). This CDR3 has 15 amino acids. The CDR3 region is CASSPLGSGAYEQYF. The CDR3 DNA reads TGTGCCAGCAGCCCCCTGGGTAGCGGGGCCTACGAGCAGTACTTC.

This clonotype came up a few times. The rearrangement uses TRBV12-3 or TRBV12-4 and TRBJ2-5, with D possibly TRBD2 on 5 matching bases. Deletions cut 6 bases from V and 5 bases from J, with 13 bases between. CDR3 length: 13 amino acids. DNA of the CDR3: TGTGCCAGCAGCCTCGGCAGGAGGGAGACCCAGTACTTC. It encodes CASSLGRRETQYF.

This chain uses TRBV2 with TRBJ2-1; 9 bases agree with TRBD2. J lost 7 bases, V lost 1 base, and 11 bases had no gene match. The V gene's germline CDR1 is SNHLY and CDR2 FYNNEI. The length of the CDR3 is 17 residues. The CDR3 reads CASSEGVRREGRNEQFF. CDR3 DNA sequence: TGTGCCAGCAGTGAAGGTGTTAGGCGGGAGGGCCGGAATGAGCAGTTCTTC.

The V and J genes are TRBV6-1 and TRBJ1-6; no reliable D call. From germline, CDR1 is MNHNS and CDR2 SASEGT. The CDR3 sequence is 18 residues long. V was clipped by 2 bases and J by 4 bases, with 18 bases between them. DNA for the CDR3: TGTGCCAGCAGTGAACCTAGAGGAGCGACTCGTTATAATTCACCCCTCCACTTT. Its translation is CASSEPRGATRYNSPLHF.

V and J are TRBV7-6 and TRBJ2-7, with D possibly TRBD2 on 6 matching bases. V dropped 4 bases and J dropped 8 bases, with 12 bases sitting between them. The CDR3 has 12 residues. CDR1 is SGHVS, CDR2 FNYEAQ, per germline. DNA of the CDR3: TGTGCCAGCAGCTCGGGTAGCGGTAAGCAGTACTTC. Encoded protein: CASSSGSGKQYF.

This clonotype was counted at least ten times. V is TRBV7-2 and J is TRBJ2-3; 12 bases fit TRBD2. The CDR3 runs 14 residues. Germline trimming cut 6 bases from V and 3 bases from J; bases unmatched to any gene: 1. Germline CDR1 SGHTA, CDR2 FQGNSA. CDR3 loop: CASRLAGGTDTQYF. The CDR3 coding sequence is TGTGCCAGCAGACTAGCGGGGGGAACAGATACGCAGTATTTT.

CDR3 bases: TGTGCCATCAGTGAGTCGTTGTTGGACAATGAGCAGTTCTTC. Translated: CAISESLLDNEQFF. The chain carries TRBV10-3 and TRBJ2-1; unclear D gene. The CDR3 has 14 amino acids. The germline V gene has CDR1 ENHRY and CDR2 SYGVKD. Trimming removed 0 bases at V and 5 bases at J, with 8 bases between.

This rearrangement joins TRBV7-6 to TRBJ2-4, with 10 bases aligning to TRBD2. The germline V gene has CDR1 SGHVS and CDR2 FNYEAQ. The V gene end was trimmed by 5 bases and the J gene end by 1 base; junction bases not matched to a gene: 8. There are 17 residues in the CDR3. The CDR3 DNA follows: TGTGCCAGCAGCCGCAGCGGGGGGGAGGGGGCCAAAAACATTCAGTACTTC. Residues: CASSRSGGEGAKNIQYF.